This is a list of T cell receptor beta chains from one sample in a study of T cells after posttransplantation cyclophosphamide. Produced via immunoSEQ multiplex PCR; TCRdb's table is partial and in-frame only. Here the sample spans around 1,700 clones, about four fifths being singletons. The sequencing input was CD8+ T cells sorted from bone marrow. These receptors came from a woman aged 45-65 years in good health and a related stem cell transplant donor. Each CDR3 is given with its conserved first and last residue. Each record gives: D gene, clone size, V gene, J gene, CDR3 protein, CDR3 DNA. D genes are given only for firm matches. The listing skips clone size in some rows; elsewhere it reads once, few, many or a size class.

d_call: TRBD1
clone_size: .
v_call: TRBV7-2
j_call: TRBJ2-7
cdr3_aa: CASSLPSGQGDPFEQYF
cdr3_nt: TGTGCCAGCAGCTTACCTTCGGGACAGGGGGACCCCTTCGAGCAGTACTTC

d_call: TRBD2
clone_size: .
v_call: TRBV7-3
j_call: TRBJ2-1
cdr3_aa: CASSQASGSSYNEQFF
cdr3_nt: TGTGCCAGCAGCCAAGCAAGCGGGAGTTCCTACAATGAGCAGTTCTTC

d_call: .
clone_size: .
v_call: TRBV27
j_call: TRBJ1-5
cdr3_aa: CASGRQGSNQPQHF
cdr3_nt: TGTGCCAGCGGGCGCCAAGGTAGCAATCAGCCCCAGCATTTT

d_call: .
clone_size: .
v_call: TRBV28
j_call: TRBJ2-7
cdr3_aa: CASSPSGYEQYF
cdr3_nt: TGTGCCAGCAGCCCCTCGGGATACGAGCAGTACTTC

d_call: TRBD1
clone_size: .
v_call: TRBV6-1
j_call: TRBJ2-1
cdr3_aa: CASSERNLDRGHGEQFF
cdr3_nt: TGTGCCAGCAGTGAACGAAATTTGGACAGGGGGCATGGTGAGCAGTTCTTC

d_call: .
clone_size: few
v_call: TRBV27
j_call: TRBJ2-7
cdr3_aa: CASSFGTSPWYF
cdr3_nt: TGTGCCAGCAGTTTCGGGACATCTCCATGGTACTTC

d_call: TRBD2
clone_size: .
v_call: TRBV7-3
j_call: TRBJ2-2
cdr3_aa: CASSYDGGLAGPTGELFF
cdr3_nt: TGTGCCAGCAGCTACGACGGGGGGTTAGCGGGCCCCACCGGGGAGCTGTTTTTT

d_call: TRBD1
clone_size: .
v_call: TRBV10-2
j_call: TRBJ1-5
cdr3_aa: CASSETGGLSNQPQHF
cdr3_nt: TGCGCCAGCAGTGAGACAGGGGGGCTCAGCAATCAGCCCCAGCATTTT

d_call: TRBD1
clone_size: .
v_call: TRBV15
j_call: TRBJ1-2
cdr3_aa: CATSRVGTGGVYGYTF
cdr3_nt: TGTGCCACCAGCAGAGTTGGGACAGGGGGCGTCTATGGCTACACCTTC

d_call: TRBD2
clone_size: .
v_call: TRBV29-1
j_call: TRBJ2-3
cdr3_aa: CSVEYSGGVSDTQYF
cdr3_nt: TGCAGCGTTGAGTATAGCGGGGGCGTTTCTGATACGCAGTATTTT

d_call: TRBD1
clone_size: .
v_call: TRBV4-1
j_call: TRBJ2-7
cdr3_aa: CASSQATGGASYEQYF
cdr3_nt: TGCGCCAGCAGCCAAGCGACAGGGGGCGCGTCCTACGAGCAGTACTTC

d_call: .
clone_size: .
v_call: TRBV28
j_call: TRBJ2-3
cdr3_aa: CASSRGEPTDTQYF
cdr3_nt: TGTGCCAGCAGCCGCGGGGAGCCCACAGATACGCAGTATTTT

d_call: TRBD1
clone_size: .
v_call: TRBV7-9
j_call: TRBJ2-7
cdr3_aa: CASSSGGGTGASYEQYF
cdr3_nt: TGTGCCAGCAGCTCTGGGGGGGGGACAGGGGCTTCCTACGAGCAGTACTTC

d_call: TRBD1
clone_size: .
v_call: TRBV28
j_call: TRBJ2-7
cdr3_aa: CASSHGQGAPYEQYF
cdr3_nt: TGTGCCAGCAGCCACGGACAGGGGGCCCCCTACGAGCAGTACTTC

d_call: .
clone_size: .
v_call: TRBV7-8
j_call: TRBJ1-2
cdr3_aa: CASSLDPGQLYGYTF
cdr3_nt: TGTGCCAGCAGCTTAGACCCAGGACAGCTCTATGGCTACACCTTC

d_call: TRBD1
clone_size: .
v_call: TRBV19
j_call: TRBJ1-2
cdr3_aa: CASSIATGDHYGYTF
cdr3_nt: TGTGCCAGTAGTATTGCGACAGGGGATCACTATGGCTACACCTTC

d_call: .
clone_size: .
v_call: TRBV27
j_call: TRBJ2-2
cdr3_aa: CASSPPGGSGELFF
cdr3_nt: TGTGCCAGCAGTCCCCCTGGGGGGTCCGGGGAGCTGTTTTTT

d_call: TRBD2
clone_size: .
v_call: TRBV9
j_call: TRBJ2-7
cdr3_aa: CASSKSGGTSGEQYF
cdr3_nt: TGTGCCAGCAGCAAAAGCGGGGGGACCTCGGGGGAGCAGTACTTC

d_call: .
clone_size: .
v_call: TRBV9
j_call: TRBJ1-1
cdr3_aa: CASSVGSPGTEAFF
cdr3_nt: TGTGCCAGCAGCGTAGGGTCACCCGGGACTGAAGCTTTCTTT

d_call: .
clone_size: .
v_call: TRBV19
j_call: TRBJ1-1
cdr3_aa: CASSSSGGSNTEAFF
cdr3_nt: TGTGCCAGTAGTAGCTCGGGGGGTTCGAACACTGAAGCTTTCTTT

d_call: .
clone_size: .
v_call: TRBV28
j_call: TRBJ2-1
cdr3_aa: CASSLGGRTNNEQFF
cdr3_nt: TGTGCCAGCAGTTTGGGTGGGAGGACGAACAATGAGCAGTTCTTC

d_call: TRBD2
clone_size: .
v_call: TRBV4-1
j_call: TRBJ2-3
cdr3_aa: CASSPRAGAPGDTQYF
cdr3_nt: TGCGCCAGCAGCCCCCGGGCGGGAGCCCCTGGGGATACGCAGTATTTT

d_call: .
clone_size: .
v_call: TRBV19
j_call: TRBJ2-1
cdr3_aa: CVSLGGISYNEQFF
cdr3_nt: TGTGTCAGTCTCGGCGGAATCTCCTACAATGAGCAGTTCTTC

d_call: .
clone_size: .
v_call: TRBV10-2
j_call: TRBJ1-1
cdr3_aa: CASRSTNTEAFF
cdr3_nt: TGCGCCAGCAGGTCTACGAACACTGAAGCTTTCTTT

d_call: .
clone_size: .
v_call: TRBV18
j_call: TRBJ2-3
cdr3_aa: CASTAGASTDTQYF
cdr3_nt: TGTGCCAGCACGGCGGGCGCCTCCACAGATACGCAGTATTTT

d_call: .
clone_size: few
v_call: TRBV5-4
j_call: TRBJ2-3
cdr3_aa: CASSLGNGQSTDTQYF
cdr3_nt: TGTGCCAGCAGCTTAGGGAATGGACAGAGCACAGATACGCAGTATTTT

d_call: TRBD2
clone_size: .
v_call: TRBV9
j_call: TRBJ2-1
cdr3_aa: CASSARLTSGRAFEQFF
cdr3_nt: TGTGCCAGCAGCGCCAGACTCACTAGCGGGAGGGCCTTTGAGCAGTTCTTC

d_call: TRBD1
clone_size: .
v_call: TRBV7-9
j_call: TRBJ1-6
cdr3_aa: CASRPTGGIDSPLHF
cdr3_nt: TGTGCCAGCAGGCCGACAGGGGGCATTGATTCACCCCTCCACTTT

d_call: TRBD1
clone_size: once
v_call: TRBV14
j_call: TRBJ1-2
cdr3_aa: CASSSTGNYGYTF
cdr3_nt: TGTGCCAGCAGCTCGACAGGGAACTATGGCTACACCTTC

d_call: TRBD2
clone_size: once
v_call: TRBV6-5
j_call: TRBJ2-7
cdr3_aa: CASAGGTYEQYF
cdr3_nt: TGTGCCAGCGCCGGGGGGACCTACGAGCAGTACTTC

d_call: .
clone_size: .
v_call: TRBV11-2
j_call: TRBJ1-4
cdr3_aa: CASSPTGMAATNEKLFF
cdr3_nt: TGTGCCAGCAGCCCGACAGGAATGGCGGCAACTAATGAAAAACTGTTTTTT

d_call: TRBD2
clone_size: once
v_call: TRBV15
j_call: TRBJ2-1
cdr3_aa: CATSSPGLAVHNEQFF
cdr3_nt: TGTGCCACCAGCAGCCCGGGACTAGCGGTACACAATGAGCAGTTCTTC

d_call: TRBD1
clone_size: once
v_call: TRBV5-1
j_call: TRBJ1-5
cdr3_aa: CASSLGQGVQPQHF
cdr3_nt: TGCGCCAGCAGCTTAGGGCAGGGGGTTCAGCCCCAGCATTTT

d_call: TRBD1
clone_size: .
v_call: TRBV6-5
j_call: TRBJ2-3
cdr3_aa: CASSDIRGRAQYF
cdr3_nt: TGTGCCAGCAGTGATATCAGGGGGAGAGCGCAGTATTTT

d_call: .
clone_size: .
v_call: TRBV19
j_call: TRBJ2-1
cdr3_aa: CASSIQGFGSEQFF
cdr3_nt: TGTGCCAGTAGTATACAGGGCTTCGGTAGTGAGCAGTTCTTC

d_call: .
clone_size: .
v_call: TRBV29-1
j_call: TRBJ2-1
cdr3_aa: CSVAGPSDYNEQFF
cdr3_nt: TGCAGCGTTGCTGGCCCTTCCGACTACAATGAGCAGTTCTTC

d_call: .
clone_size: .
v_call: TRBV6-5
j_call: TRBJ2-1
cdr3_aa: CASSLQPAGNEQFF
cdr3_nt: TGTGCCAGCAGCCTTCAACCGGCGGGGAATGAGCAGTTCTTC

d_call: .
clone_size: once
v_call: TRBV9
j_call: TRBJ2-1
cdr3_aa: CASSVLADEQFF
cdr3_nt: TGTGCCAGCAGCGTATTAGCAGATGAGCAGTTCTTC

d_call: TRBD2
clone_size: .
v_call: TRBV7-9
j_call: TRBJ2-1
cdr3_aa: CASRQEGFSKRGTYNEQFF
cdr3_nt: TGTGCCAGCAGACAAGAGGGCTTTTCTAAGCGGGGGACCTACAATGAGCAGTTCTTC

d_call: TRBD1
clone_size: large
v_call: TRBV28
j_call: TRBJ1-2
cdr3_aa: CASSLGPGTGDGYTF
cdr3_nt: TGTGCCAGCAGTTTAGGCCCCGGGACAGGGGATGGCTACACCTTC

d_call: .
clone_size: .
v_call: TRBV7-2
j_call: TRBJ1-2
cdr3_aa: CASSTPGGALYGYTF
cdr3_nt: TGTGCCAGCAGCACCCCTGGTGGAGCTCTCTATGGCTACACCTTC

d_call: TRBD1
clone_size: .
v_call: TRBV5-6
j_call: TRBJ2-3
cdr3_aa: CASRGQAATDTQYF
cdr3_nt: TGTGCCAGCCGTGGACAGGCCGCCACAGATACGCAGTATTTT

d_call: TRBD1
clone_size: .
v_call: TRBV27
j_call: TRBJ2-3
cdr3_aa: CASSSLRTGSTDTQYF
cdr3_nt: TGTGCCAGCAGTTCTCTCCGGACAGGGAGCACAGATACGCAGTATTTT

d_call: TRBD1
clone_size: once
v_call: TRBV19
j_call: TRBJ2-7
cdr3_aa: CASSIGTGLSYEQYF
cdr3_nt: TGTGCCAGTAGTATCGGGACAGGGTTGTCCTACGAGCAGTACTTC

d_call: .
clone_size: .
v_call: TRBV27
j_call: TRBJ2-5
cdr3_aa: CASSPQRGMGETQYF
cdr3_nt: TGTGCCAGCAGTCCCCAACGGGGGATGGGGGAGACCCAGTACTTC

d_call: .
clone_size: .
v_call: TRBV29-1
j_call: TRBJ2-2
cdr3_aa: CSVDVAGVTGELFF
cdr3_nt: TGCAGCGTTGATGTGGCAGGGGTCACCGGGGAGCTGTTTTTT

d_call: TRBD1
clone_size: .
v_call: TRBV27
j_call: TRBJ1-2
cdr3_aa: CASSVTGGYSGGYTF
cdr3_nt: TGTGCCAGCAGTGTGACAGGGGGCTACAGTGGTGGCTACACCTTC

d_call: .
clone_size: .
v_call: TRBV19
j_call: TRBJ2-2
cdr3_aa: CASSIGRNTGELFF
cdr3_nt: TGCGCCAGTAGTATAGGCAGAAACACCGGGGAGCTGTTTTTT

d_call: .
clone_size: .
v_call: TRBV7-8
j_call: TRBJ2-3
cdr3_aa: CASSSLEDTQYF
cdr3_nt: TGTGCCAGCAGCTCCCTGGAGGATACGCAGTATTTT

d_call: .
clone_size: .
v_call: TRBV7-9
j_call: TRBJ1-2
cdr3_aa: CASSPGVAGSNYGYTF
cdr3_nt: TGTGCCAGCAGCCCTGGGGTGGCTGGGAGTAACTATGGCTACACCTTC

d_call: TRBD1
clone_size: .
v_call: TRBV4-2
j_call: TRBJ1-5
cdr3_aa: CASSQPGTGHSNQPQHF
cdr3_nt: TGTGCCAGCAGCCAACCGGGGACAGGTCATAGCAATCAGCCCCAGCATTTT